This entry features one TCR beta chain sequence. These data belong to a study of blood T cell repertoires in COVID-19. Germline assignment: CDR1 SGHRS and CDR2 YFSETQ. The length of the CDR3 is 13 residues. V was pared by 6 bases and J by 7 bases, with 16 bases between. Produced via immunoSEQ multiplex PCR; TCRdb's table is partial and in-frame only. The sample records about 140,000 clones, roughly four fifths being singletons. The specimen was peripheral blood. The chain combines TRBV5-1 with TRBJ1-1; the D gene is possibly TRBD1 (6 bases). The sequence was obtained from a human donor in a cohort sampled during active COVID-19. CDR3 in amino acids: CASTRDQGREAFF. The CDR3 nucleotides are TGCGCCAGCACCAGGGACCAGGGGCGTGAAGCTTTCTTT. The complete variable domain, with remaining parts taken from reference TRBV5-1 and TRBJ1-1, reads KAGVTQTPRYLIKTRGQQVTLSCSPISGHRSVSWYQQTPGQGLQFLFEYFSETQRNKGNFPGRFSGRQFSNSRSEMNVSTLELGDSALYLCASTRDQGREAFFGQGTRLTVV.